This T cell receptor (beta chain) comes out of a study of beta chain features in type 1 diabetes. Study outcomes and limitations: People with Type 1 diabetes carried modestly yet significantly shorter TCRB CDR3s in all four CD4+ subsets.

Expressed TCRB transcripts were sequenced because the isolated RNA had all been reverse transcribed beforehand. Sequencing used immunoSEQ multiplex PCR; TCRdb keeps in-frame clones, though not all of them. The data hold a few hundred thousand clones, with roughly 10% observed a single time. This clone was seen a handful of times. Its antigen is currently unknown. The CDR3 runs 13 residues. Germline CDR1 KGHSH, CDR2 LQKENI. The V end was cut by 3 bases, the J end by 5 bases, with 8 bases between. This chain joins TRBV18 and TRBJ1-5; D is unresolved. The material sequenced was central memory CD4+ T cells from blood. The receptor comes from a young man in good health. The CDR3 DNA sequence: TGTGCCAGCTCACCTTTCAACGATCAGCCCCAGCATTTT. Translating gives CASSPFNDQPQHF.